A selection of T cell receptor beta chains follows, all from one sample in a study of shared clonotypes between healthy human individuals. TCRdb's table, derived via immunoSEQ multiplex PCR, lists solely in-frame clones and lacks some. The sample holds millions of clones; 93% are singletons and the top ten take roughly 0.36%. What was sequenced was naive CD4+ T cells from PBMCs. The receptors come from a man between 18 and 29 years old in good health. Some clones in this sample may be carry-over from other donors' samples. Each CDR3 is given with its conserved first and last residue. D genes are given only for firm matches. Clone size is stated in some rows and not others, as once, few, many or a class when expanded.

TRBJ1-1 - TRBV2 - CASSEGRWNTEAFF TGTGCCAGCAGTGAAGGGCGGTGGAACACTGAAGCTTTCTTT
TRBJ1-1 - TRBV7-9 - CASSTRGAAMNTEAFF TGTGCCAGCAGCACACGAGGCGCCGCTATGAACACTGAAGCTTTCTTT
TRBJ2-7 - TRBV6-5 - CASRPRGRSYEQYF TGTGCCAGCAGACCCCGAGGGAGGTCCTACGAGCAGTACTTC
TRBJ1-5 - TRBV4-2 - CASSPAVGSEEGNQPQHF TGTGCCAGCAGCCCCGCGGTCGGCTCGGAGGAGGGCAATCAGCCCCAGCATTTT
TRBJ1-2 - TRBV28 - CASSFWSRRVGYTF TGTGCCAGCAGTTTTTGGTCCCGGAGGGTGGGCTACACCTTC
TRBJ2-5 - TRBV4-1 - CASSQALIETQYF TGCGCCAGCAGCCAAGCGTTAATTGAGACCCAGTACTTC
TRBJ1-4 - TRBV5-1 once CASSFGISGEKLFF TGCGCCAGCAGCTTTGGGATCTCCGGGGAAAAACTGTTTTTT
TRBJ2-1 - TRBV2 once CASSLIHAPYNEQFF TGTGCCAGCAGTCTTATACATGCTCCCTACAATGAGCAGTTCTTC
TRBJ1-2 - TRBV2 - CASRGGIYGYTF TGTGCCAGCAGGGGGGGTATCTATGGCTACACCTTC
TRBJ2-1 - TRBV28 - CASSSESRQFF TGTGCCAGCAGTTCGGAAAGTAGGCAGTTCTTC
TRBJ1-1 TRBD1 TRBV5-8 few CASSFGDRGLRTEAFF TGTGCCAGCAGCTTTGGGGACAGGGGATTGAGGACTGAAGCTTTCTTT
TRBJ2-7 TRBD2 TRBV10-3 - CAISAPTSGTYEQYF TGTGCCATCAGTGCCCCGACTAGCGGCACCTACGAGCAGTACTTC
TRBJ2-7 TRBD2 TRBV7-2 - CASSLPGAGNYEQYF TGTGCCAGCAGCTTACCAGGAGCGGGAAACTACGAGCAGTACTTC
TRBJ2-7 - TRBV18 - CASSPMTSLYEQYF TGTGCCAGCTCCCCCATGACAAGCCTCTACGAGCAGTACTTC
TRBJ2-5 TRBD2 TRBV5-1 - CASSLGLAGGGETQYF TGCGCCAGCAGCTTGGGGCTAGCGGGAGGTGGGGAGACCCAGTACTTC
TRBJ2-1 TRBD2 TRBV2 - CASSEGEGLAGESEQFF TGTGCCAGCAGTGAAGGTGAGGGGCTAGCGGGAGAAAGTGAGCAGTTCTTC
TRBJ1-4 - TRBV6-1 - CASSGSIGEKLFF TGTGCCAGCAGTGGGTCGATCGGGGAAAAACTGTTTTTT
TRBJ2-5 TRBD2 TRBV2 - CASTPRTSGSRPRETQYF TGTGCCAGTACCCCCCGGACTAGCGGGAGCCGCCCCCGGGAGACCCAGTACTTC
TRBJ2-1 TRBD1 TRBV5-1 - CASSLPITGGYNEQFF TGCGCCAGCAGCTTGCCGATAACAGGGGGTTACAATGAGCAGTTCTTC
TRBJ2-5 TRBD2 TRBV5-1 - CASSSLTAGGPKTQYF TGCGCCAGCAGCTCCCTAACCGCGGGAGGGCCCAAGACCCAGTACTTC
TRBJ2-5 TRBD1 TRBV18 - CASSPQDRGETQYF TGTGCCAGCTCACCACAGGACAGGGGAGAGACCCAGTACTTC
TRBJ2-5 - TRBV30 - CAWSVGFQETQYF TGTGCCTGGAGTGTAGGGTTTCAAGAGACCCAGTACTTC
TRBJ2-7 TRBD2 TRBV7-2 - CASSDRRRGAPEQYF TGTGCCAGCAGCGATAGGAGGCGGGGGGCGCCCGAGCAGTACTTC
TRBJ2-7 TRBD1 TRBV5-1 - CASSVTPGQSSYEQYF TGCGCCAGCAGCGTTACACCGGGACAGAGCTCCTACGAGCAGTACTTC
TRBJ2-7 TRBD2 TRBV7-2 - CASSLMTPSGRGGEQYF TGTGCCAGCAGCTTAATGACCCCTAGCGGGAGGGGGGGAGAGCAGTACTTC
TRBJ1-1 - TRBV6-6 - CASSYIDTEAFF TGTGCCAGCAGTTACATCGACACTGAAGCTTTCTTT
TRBJ2-3 - TRBV20-1 once CSASFSNTQYF TGCAGTGCTAGTTTTTCGAATACGCAGTATTTT
TRBJ2-5 - TRBV5-1 - CASSRWIDSQETQYF TGCGCCAGCAGTCGTTGGATCGACAGTCAAGAGACCCAGTACTTC
TRBJ2-3 TRBD2 TRBV4-2 - CASSQHSGRTTDTQYF TGTGCCAGCAGCCAACATAGCGGGAGGACCACAGATACGCAGTATTTT
TRBJ2-1 TRBD1 TRBV9 - CASSPGQGKGNEQFF TGTGCCAGCAGCCCGGGACAGGGAAAGGGCAATGAGCAGTTCTTC
TRBJ2-3 - TRBV2 - CASSESLDTQYF TGTGCCAGCAGTGAGAGTCTAGATACGCAGTATTTT
TRBJ2-1 TRBD2 TRBV9 - CASSVGPRLAEVYNEQFF TGTGCCAGCAGCGTAGGCCCAAGACTAGCGGAGGTCTACAATGAGCAGTTCTTC
TRBJ2-3 TRBD2 TRBV5-4 - CASSSTSGRVTDTQYF TGTGCCAGCAGCTCGACTAGCGGGAGGGTCACAGATACGCAGTATTTT
TRBJ1-5 - TRBV4-1 - CASSQGPNQPQHF TGCGCCAGCAGCCAAGGTCCCAATCAGCCCCAGCATTTT
TRBJ1-2 - TRBV28 - CASTSGTLYGYTF TGTGCCAGCACCTCCGGGACCCTCTATGGCTACACCTTC
TRBJ2-3 TRBD2 TRBV19 - CASSIGRGGVDTQYF TGTGCCAGTAGTATAGGGCGGGGAGGGGTAGATACGCAGTATTTT
TRBJ1-2 - TRBV10-3 - CAISESGALWGYTF TGTGCCATCAGTGAGTCGGGGGCCCTCTGGGGCTACACCTTC
TRBJ2-3 - TRBV19 - CASSRGSGDTQYF TGTGCCAGTAGTAGGGGTAGCGGAGATACGCAGTATTTT
TRBJ2-1 TRBD2 TRBV11-2 - CASTLRGLAGMQQFF TGTGCCAGCACCCTAAGGGGACTAGCGGGAATGCAGCAGTTCTTC
TRBJ2-3 TRBD2 TRBV5-1 - CASSLGLVSRTDTQYF TGCGCCAGCAGCTTAGGACTAGTATCAAGGACAGATACGCAGTATTTT
TRBJ2-4 TRBD1 TRBV7-2 - CASSRLRQGTYF TGTGCCAGCAGCCGCTTACGACAGGGGACGTACTTC
TRBJ2-3 TRBD2 TRBV7-2 - CASSSSGSSPDTQYF TGTGCCAGCAGCTCTAGCGGGAGTAGCCCAGATACGCAGTATTTT
TRBJ2-1 - TRBV5-1 - CASSLFSAFGNEQFF TGCGCCAGCAGCTTGTTTAGCGCCTTTGGGAATGAGCAGTTCTTC
TRBJ1-2 - TRBV5-1 - CASSLDAGVRGYTF TGCGCCAGCAGCTTGGATGCGGGGGTGAGGGGCTACACCTTC
TRBJ1-1 - TRBV15 few CATTTQGATEAFF TGTGCCACCACCACCCAAGGGGCCACTGAAGCTTTCTTT
TRBJ2-7 TRBD2 TRBV27 - CASRGTSGRREQYF TGTGCCAGCAGGGGGACTAGCGGGAGAAGGGAGCAGTACTTC
TRBJ2-7 TRBD1 TRBV5-4 - CASSLDRGPYEQYF TGTGCCAGCAGTTTGGACAGGGGACCCTATGAGCAGTACTTC
TRBJ2-1 - TRBV2 - CASRLDTSHEQFF TGTGCCAGCAGACTAGATACTAGTCATGAGCAGTTCTTC
TRBJ2-7 - TRBV21-1 - CASSKGGTSADEQYF TGTGCCAGCAGCAAAGGGGGTACTAGCGCTGACGAGCAGTACTTC
TRBJ1-5 TRBD1 TRBV6-6 - CAVSDGQGGRIQPQHF TGTGCCGTCTCCGATGGACAGGGAGGACGTATTCAGCCCCAGCATTTT
TRBJ2-1 - TRBV29-1 - CSVRVGVYNEQFF TGCAGCGTTCGTGTGGGGGTTTACAATGAGCAGTTCTTC
TRBJ2-3 TRBD1 TRBV28 - CASKRRDRGRADTQYF TGTGCCAGCAAACGCCGGGACAGGGGCCGGGCAGATACGCAGTATTTT
TRBJ2-5 - TRBV5-1 - CASSPLPSGSQETQYF TGCGCCAGCAGCCCGCTCCCTTCAGGAAGCCAAGAGACCCAGTACTTC
TRBJ2-7 TRBD1 TRBV25-1 - CASSAGGSYEQYF TGTGCCAGCAGTGCAGGGGGAAGCTACGAGCAGTACTTC
TRBJ2-3 TRBD2 TRBV7-9 - CASSSSGSRGTQYF TGTGCCAGCAGCTCTAGCGGGAGCAGAGGTACGCAGTATTTT
TRBJ1-4 TRBD1 TRBV7-9 - CASSARTGPNEKLFF TGTGCCAGCAGCGCTCGGACAGGCCCTAATGAAAAACTGTTTTTT
TRBJ1-1 - TRBV5-1 - CASSLGLTTEAFF TGCGCCAGCAGCTTGGGACTCACAACCGAAGCTTTCTTT
TRBJ1-5 - TRBV5-5 - CASSRIEGPQHF TGTGCCAGCAGCCGCATTGAGGGGCCCCAGCATTTT
TRBJ2-1 - TRBV5-8 - CASSFESASSYNEQFF TGTGCCAGCAGCTTTGAATCGGCCAGCTCCTACAATGAGCAGTTCTTC